This T cell receptor (beta chain) was documented in a study of cytomegalovirus exposure and HLA in healthy donors. Study summary: Of all 398 donors who were genotyped, roughly 85% belonged to the Caucasian-associated ancestry cluster.

All the people who gave samples were healthy bone marrow donors. PCR employed 60 Vbeta and 13 Jbeta primers. Only in-frame clones appear in the TCRdb table, and some are missing; sequencing was by immunoSEQ multiplex PCR. The sample lists more than 150,000 clones; about 82% were seen once. The sample holds a few counts of this clone. Antigen: not known. Trimming took 1 base from V and 6 from J, leaving 16 bases between them. Germline V gene data show CDR1 as SGHTA and CDR2 as FQGTGA. The CDR3 contains 16 residues. The study, taken as a whole, reports: The listing of 150 to 200 TCR beta chains classed them as cytomegalovirus-associated. The authors considered a cluster of highly shared sequence variants likely to be a sequencing artifact.

This TCR was recovered from a man between 18 and 35 years old in good health and CMV-seronegative. The rearrangement links TRBV7-3 to TRBJ2-1; D unclear. Sequencing was carried out using PBMCs. The DNA for the CDR3 is TGTGCCAGCAGCTTAAATCCCCAGGCTGATTTCAATGAGCAGTTCTTC. It specifies CASSLNPQADFNEQFF.